The following is a TCR beta chain sequence with its context. This clone's antigen is unknown. Qualities for individual bases were not recorded, and no much larger clone is one base off. The sample comes from a study of blood T cell repertoires in COVID-19 (dated by TCRdb to between 2020 and 2021). Background on the whole study: Samples from collaborators originated in the United States, Italy and Spain and spanned both the acute and convalescent phases of COVID-19. The material from the prospective study consisted of cDNA or gDNA derived from T cells, B-cell-depleted T cells, or PBMCs. Sample metadata almost always included a de-identified subject ID, COVID-19 status, age in years and sex. Samples were obtained from the ongoing ImmuneRACE study (first 160 participants) and from approximately 1,200 subjects provided by 6 global collaborators. HLA class I and class II types, where available, came from metadata supplied by the sample provider rather than from assay-based typing. The repertoires were released in a freely available public database intended as a resource for research on the immune response to SARS-CoV-2. The dataset comprised deeply sampled blood TCRbeta repertoires from subjects exposed to, actively infected with, or recovered from COVID-19. Broader findings and caveats from the paper: The amount of clinical and demographic metadata varied by source and participant and was provided uncurated.

Whole blood was collected in K2EDTA tubes by collaborating institutions according to the institutions' own protocols. Collaborator samples were shipped for TCRbeta analysis as frozen whole blood, isolated PBMCs, or DNA extracted from either sample type. TCRbeta CDR3 regions were amplified from genomic DNA using the immunoSEQ Assay, a bias-controlled multiplex PCR. The authors' pipeline ran thus. The number of nucleated cells in each sample was estimated by amplification of reference gene primers within the assay. Sequence reads were collapsed and filtered to measure the absolute abundance of every unique TCRbeta CDR3 rearrangement. For each sample, productive Simpson clonality was calculated as the square root of Simpson's diversity index across productive rearrangements. This is the immuneACCESS table as TCRdb keeps it, with only in-frame sequences that have V and J called. A part of the clones is gone; compared with another copy, unresolved V genes explain less than half, and the rest is unexplained. V, J and clone size derive from that table, while D and trimming were established from the DNA sequence. The sample contains some 140,000 clones, around 84% of them found a single time. The ten largest clones take up roughly 1.8% of the sample.

The clonotype was recovered from a man older than 75 with acute or convalescent COVID-19. Sequencing used peripheral blood.

DNA sequence: TGTGCCAGCAGCCCCCGACAGGGCGGCTATGGCTACACCTTC. The encoded protein is CASSPRQGGYGYTF. The chain is made from TRBV5-8 and TRBJ1-2, and TRBD1 matches 7 of the central bases. The CDR3 has 14 amino acids, counting the end cysteine and phenylalanine. Only the CDR3 region is kept as DNA, spanning 42 bases read in frame from base 1. V has 4 bases trimmed and J has 4 bases trimmed; junction bases matching no gene number 7. CDR1 and CDR2 were assigned from the germline V gene as SGHTS and YDEGEE. With the rest looked up from the reference TRBV5-8 and TRBJ1-2 genes rather than sequenced, the full variable domain is EAGVTQSPTHLIKTRGQQATLRCSPISGHTSVYWYQQALGLGLQFLLWYDEGEERNRGNFPPRFSGRQFPNYSSELNVNALELEDSALYLCASSPRQGGYGYTFGSGTRLTVV.